The text below deals with one T cell receptor (beta chain). Germline-derived CDR1 and CDR2 are LNHDA and SQIVND (reference sequence). The CDR3 runs 14 residues. The V gene end was trimmed by 5 bases and the J gene end by 5 bases; junction bases not matched to a gene: 6. These data originate in a study of blood T cell repertoires in COVID-19. In the study overall: Acute and convalescent COVID-19 specimens originated in the United States, Italy and Spain. The analysed material was cDNA or gDNA that came from T cells, B-cell-depleted T cells, or PBMCs.

Authors' data handling: Amplified reference gene primers provided the basis for estimating nucleated cell counts. Profiled with immunoSEQ multiplex PCR; TCRdb holds only in-frame clones, not every one. The V and J calls and the clone size are those of that table, but D and trimming were determined from the DNA. Seen here are tens of thousands of clones, roughly four fifths observed once, and the top ten hold 6% to 7%. The receptor's source is a woman in her fifties or sixties with acute or convalescent COVID-19. The chain combines TRBV19 with TRBJ1-5; the match to TRBD1 covers 7 bases. Material for sequencing was peripheral blood. Written as DNA, the CDR3 is TGTGCCAGTAGTTACAGGGGCCGGCATCAGCCCCAGCATTTT. It translates to CASSYRGRHQPQHF. The full variable domain, with the rest looked up from reference TRBV19 and TRBJ1-5, is DGGITQSPKYLFRKEGQNVTLSCEQNLNHDAMYWYRQDPGQGLRLIYYSQIVNDFQKGDIAEGYSVSREKKESFPLTVTSAQKNPTAFYLCASSYRGRHQPQHFGDGTRLSIL.